This T cell receptor beta chain was found in a study of T cells in Graves' hyperthyroidism and ophthalmopathy. This clonotype appeared a few times. A much larger clone lies one base from this, so it may be a read error. V dropped 5 bases and J dropped 5 bases, with 18 bases sitting between them. The germline CDR1 and CDR2 sequences are SGHTA and FQGNSA. The CDR3 loop spans 16 amino acids. TCR beta CDR3 regions were amplified from RNA transcripts. The TCR CDR3 first-round RT-PCR relied on the HTBI primer set. TCRdb passed the multiplex PCR reads through MiXCR, listing each CDR3 protein once. The sample consists of roughly 570,000 distinct CDR3 sequences, 35% to 55% of them appearing once.

The sample consisted of peripheral blood or thyroid tissue (not recorded which). The sequence was collected from a woman aged 18-29 years with Graves' hyperthyroidism. The rearrangement uses TRBV7-2 and TRBJ1-4, with D tentatively TRBD1 (5 bases). The CDR3 DNA reads TGTGCCAGCAGCCCCCGACGGCCCGGGGACAATGAAAAACTGTTTTTT. Translation: CASSPRRPGDNEKLFF.